This T cell receptor beta chain was captured by sequencing in a study of regulatory T cells in long-lasting Graves disease (dated by TCRdb to the early 2020s). Regarding the study in general: To count as having persistent Graves' disease, a patient had to have received antithyroid drug treatment for over 5 years with TSH receptor autoantibodies remaining persistently positive. The study was registered as a clinical trial and conducted in China. A total of 33 samples underwent TCR sequencing, from about 13 patients with persistent Graves' disease and some 20 patients with newly diagnosed Graves' disease. Persistent Graves' disease patients in the clinical cohort had taken antithyroid drugs for roughly ten years on average. Patients with persistent Graves' disease were compared with patients with newly diagnosed Graves' disease using TCR sequencing and RNA sequencing of peripheral blood.

This clonotype was seen many times. Its target antigen remains unknown. Nothing much larger sits one base from this clone, and base qualities are not available. In the germline V gene, CDR1 corresponds to MDHEN and CDR2 to SYDVKM. V loses 2 bases of germline sequence and J loses 1 base, and the interval between the two ends is 20 bases. Reading from cysteine to phenylalanine, the CDR3 counts 18 amino acids. The retained sequence is limited to the CDR3, 54 bases, with the frame set at the first base. Explained via the paper, the time point label denotes: persistent/refractory GD, antithyroid drugs over 5 years with positive TRAb. For both TCR sequencing and RNA sequencing, RNA was extracted from PBMCs using TRIzol. The diagnosis of Graves' disease followed American Thyroid Association guidelines. Patients for the study were recruited at an endocrinology department in Xi'an, China. From each patient, nine milliliters of peripheral blood was collected into an EDTA anticoagulant tube. Ficoll Paque Plus density gradient separation was used to isolate PBMCs, and no further T cell sorting was performed. An Agilent 2100 Bioanalyzer and agarose gel were used to check RNA quality, and a NanoDrop 2000 was used to measure RNA concentration.

General conclusions and limits of the study: Compared with newly diagnosed patients, persistent Graves' disease patients had lower TCR Shannon entropy and fewer highly expanded clones, which suggests clonal expansion. Persistent disease showed preferential use of TRBV28, TRBJ1-2 and TRBJ2-5, whereas newly diagnosed disease favored TRBV20-1 and TRBJ2-1. The authors noted that the small sample size was a limitation that may lower accuracy. Sequencing and analysis were limited to the TCR beta chain. The study examined only peripheral blood because the primary lesion, thyroid tissue, could not be accessed. Patients with persistent disease shared more public clonotypes (approximately 2,500) than newly diagnosed patients did (around 980).

Library method: multiplex PCR. Sequenced on an Illumina HiSeq 4000. CDR3 regions were amplified by Arm-PCR with iRepertoire HTBI primers to construct TCR beta libraries. Gel purification was performed on PCR products prior to sequencing. From the authors' description of their analysis: Gene usage analysis of CDR3 amino acid clonotypes used the approximately 62 TRBV and 11 to 15 TRBJ segments found across samples. Filtered high-quality paired reads were merged into contigs using COPE and FqMerger. BLAST was used to align contigs to the IMGT TRBV, TRBD and TRBJ reference genes, and CDR3 was defined following IMGT. Highly expanded clones were defined as clonotypes with a frequency above 0.1%. Shannon entropy served as the measure of repertoire diversity, while the Gini coefficient captured V-J evenness. A clonotype found in more than one individual was treated as public. TCRdb itself trimmed the public reads at Q25 with fastp, ran MiXCR and retained productive beta chains. Each record represents a unique CDR3 protein, reported with the most common genes and DNA among its rows. The V and J calls were not made by the authors but by TCRdb's processing. Across this sample there are more than 350,000 distinct CDR3 sequences, with around 20% seen only once. 14% of the sample belongs to the ten largest clones.

The sequence joins TRBV28 to TRBJ1-2, with the identity of the D gene unclear. This sample comprised peripheral blood mononuclear cells (PBMCs), obtained when the disease was refractory, from a patient treated with antithyroid drugs. The source of this sequence is a female donor with Graves disease. The nucleotides are TGTGCCAGCAGTTTACGGACGGCTTACCTGCTAATTAACTATGGCTACACCTTC. The resulting protein is CASSLRTAYLLINYGYTF.